These T cell receptor beta chains were read from a single sample in a study of glioma-infiltrating T cells after dendritic cell vaccination. The protocol was immunoSEQ multiplex PCR, while the TCRdb copy is restricted to in-frame clones and leaves out a portion. The sample has under 130,000 clones; 81% are singletons. This specimen was blood, taken before dendritic cell vaccination. The receptors originated from a human donor with glioblastoma. CDR3s leave out the opening cysteine and the closing phenylalanine or tryptophan. Clone size is shown for a subset of rows, as once, few, many or a class of expanded clone.

CDR3aa: ASSLDSGEKLF
abundance: few
j_gene: TRBJ1-4
v_gene: TRBV19

CDR3aa: ASSMRGQGVDEQY
abundance: medium-sized
j_gene: TRBJ2-7
v_gene: TRBV19

CDR3aa: AWSLVRGFAGNTIY
abundance: once
j_gene: TRBJ1-3
v_gene: TRBV30

CDR3aa: ASRGGDSNTGELF
abundance: few
j_gene: TRBJ2-2
v_gene: TRBV27

CDR3aa: ASSEQPEAF
abundance: few
j_gene: TRBJ1-1
v_gene: TRBV10-3

CDR3aa: ASGVSGMVAEYQETQY
abundance: -
j_gene: TRBJ2-5
v_gene: TRBV5-6

CDR3aa: ASSSGQGSPDYT
abundance: -
j_gene: TRBJ1-2
v_gene: TRBV6-6

CDR3aa: ASSFTGLAGNEQF
abundance: -
j_gene: TRBJ2-1
v_gene: TRBV7-9

CDR3aa: ASISDNYNEQF
abundance: -
j_gene: TRBJ2-1
v_gene: TRBV10-2

CDR3aa: ASSLAQTGHNQPQH
abundance: -
j_gene: TRBJ1-5
v_gene: TRBV7-9

CDR3aa: ASSIQGLPNEKLF
abundance: -
j_gene: TRBJ1-4
v_gene: TRBV19

CDR3aa: AISWTGGADTQY
abundance: -
j_gene: TRBJ2-3
v_gene: TRBV10-3

CDR3aa: ASSGQGAGYNEQF
abundance: once
j_gene: TRBJ2-1
v_gene: TRBV10-1

CDR3aa: ASILAGSNQPQH
abundance: -
j_gene: TRBJ1-5
v_gene: TRBV19

CDR3aa: ASSFGTGLAFSTDTQY
abundance: few
j_gene: TRBJ2-3
v_gene: TRBV27

CDR3aa: ASNLDGGAGTEAF
abundance: -
j_gene: TRBJ1-1
v_gene: TRBV7-6

CDR3aa: ASSTSSGGQY
abundance: -
j_gene: TRBJ2-3
v_gene: TRBV19

CDR3aa: ASSSAGTGAYEQY
abundance: -
j_gene: TRBJ2-7
v_gene: TRBV19

CDR3aa: ASSTQGTGIPF
abundance: -
j_gene: TRBJ1-1
v_gene: TRBV6-5

CDR3aa: ASSQDDGTGGNEQF
abundance: -
j_gene: TRBJ2-1
v_gene: TRBV4-2

CDR3aa: ASSTSASGSSHEQY
abundance: -
j_gene: TRBJ2-7
v_gene: TRBV14

CDR3aa: ASSLRLAGEETQY
abundance: -
j_gene: TRBJ2-5
v_gene: TRBV7-8

CDR3aa: ASSADTIPNYEQY
abundance: -
j_gene: TRBJ2-7
v_gene: TRBV5-1

CDR3aa: ASSYDNYEQY
abundance: -
j_gene: TRBJ2-7
v_gene: TRBV6-5